Reported below is one T cell receptor (beta chain). A clone one base away is much larger, so this may be a read error. Germline lookup yields CDR1 LGHNA and CDR2 YSLEER. The CDR3 runs to 16 residues. The sample belongs to a study of blood T cells in healthy people across ages. For the second PCR, which ran for about 6 to 11 cycles, a sample-barcoded 5' primer and a J-beta primer mix were used. TCRdb re-called the 5' RACE reads with MiXCR, one entry per CDR3 protein. The sample carries roughly 900,000 distinct CDR3 sequences, about 28% recorded once. The TCR was taken from a woman older than 75 in good health. Material: blood. The chain has TRBV4-3 and TRBJ2-1; D is tentatively TRBD1 or TRBD2 (6 bases each). CDR3: CASGQDPGAAYNEQFF. The CDR3 DNA sequence: TGCGCCAGCGGCCAAGATCCGGGGGCAGCCTACAATGAGCAGTTCTTC.